Listed here is a single T cell receptor (beta chain). This sample stems from a study of technical replicates of blood from a few donors. Profiled with immunoSEQ multiplex PCR; TCRdb holds only in-frame clones, not every one. The sample has about 72,000 clones; roughly 95% are singletons. The source is a human donor in good health. The sequenced sample consisted of T cells isolated from PBMCs.

The CDR3 here is CASSLIEGQIYEQYF. The CDR3 nucleotides are TGCGCCAGCAGCCTGATCGAGGGACAGATCTACGAGCAGTACTTC. The rearrangement uses TRBV5-1 and TRBJ2-7; 7 positions agree with TRBD1. Trimming took 4 bases from V and 3 from J; bases not matched to a gene: 10. The CDR3 contains 15 residues. CDR1 is SGHRS, CDR2 YFSETQ, per germline.